These 28 T cell receptor beta chains originate from one sample sequenced in a study of T cells in Graves' hyperthyroidism and ophthalmopathy. It was RNA transcripts that yielded the amplified TCR beta CDR3 regions. Initially, a first-round RT-PCR of the TCR CDR3 employed the HTBI primer set. MiXCR, run by TCRdb on the multiplex PCR reads, gives a single entry per CDR3 protein. The sample shows 450,000 to 500,000 distinct CDR3 sequences, 22% of them seen only once. The sample consisted of blood. All receptors derive from a woman in her seventies with Graves' ophthalmopathy.

The rearrangement links TRBV3-1 to TRBJ1-2; TRBD1 might be the D (5 bases). Germline loops: CDR1 LGHDT, CDR2 YNNKEL (reference sequence). Trimming took off 1 base at V and 8 bases at J, with 14 bases between the two ends. This CDR3 spans 14 amino acids. The CDR3 nucleotides read TGTGCCAGCAGCCAAGGACCGGGGGTCTCCGGCTACACCTTC. Translation gives CASSQGPGVSGYTF.

This clonotype came up a few times. The chain carries TRBV28 and TRBJ1-2; D possibly corresponds to TRBD1 (5 bases). The CDR3 totals 14 residues. V lost 4 bases and J 4 bases, leaving 13 bases between the germline ends. Germline lookup yields CDR1 MDHEN and CDR2 SYDVKM. The CDR3 region has the DNA TGTGCCAGCAGTTCCCCGGGACGGATCTATGGCTACACCTTC. The encoded protein is CASSSPGRIYGYTF.

This clonotype was seen at least ten times. The chain carries TRBV12-5 and TRBJ1-1, with a weak D call TRBD1 (6 bases). The ends were cut back, 5 bases at V and 1 base at J, with 20 bases in the middle. CDR1 and CDR2 (germline): LGHNT, FRNRAP. This CDR3 spans 17 amino acids. The CDR3 DNA sequence: TGTGCTAGTGGTCTCGTACAGGGATTGGACCAGAACACTGAAGCTTTCTTT. Translating gives CASGLVQGLDQNTEAFF.

A few counts support this clonotype. J is TRBJ2-3 and V is TRBV6-2 or TRBV6-3; 8 bases line up with TRBD2. This CDR3 has 16 residues. Germline trimming cut 7 bases from V and 8 bases from J; bases unmatched to any gene: 17. Germline V gives CDR1 MNHEY, CDR2 SVGEGT. CDR3 nucleotide sequence: TGTGCCAGCATAACGGAGCGGGAGCCTGCGATGCTTACGCAGTATTTT. Translating it yields CASITEREPAMLTQYF.

This clonotype has a count of ten or more. The chain uses TRBV28 and TRBJ2-3; TRBD2 is a possible D gene (6 bases). CDR1 and CDR2 from the germline V gene are MDHEN and SYDVKM. Trimming took 6 bases from V and 3 from J, leaving 10 bases between them. The CDR3 has 13 residues. The CDR3 DNA reads as TGTGCCAGCAGACTTCTAGCGACAGATACGCAGTATTTT. The encoded protein is CASRLLATDTQYF.

Here the CDR3 reads CSARGVRGPGAGDTEAFF. CDR3 nucleotide sequence: TGCAGTGCTAGGGGGGTCAGGGGGCCGGGGGCAGGGGACACTGAAGCTTTCTTT. The chain joins TRBV20-1 to TRBJ1-1; 8 nucleotides match TRBD1. The CDR3 contains 18 residues. Trimming removed 3 bases from V and 3 bases from J; junction bases left unmatched: 18. Germline V gives CDR1 DFQATT, CDR2 SNEGSKA (reference sequence).

The CDR3 DNA reads as TGTGCCAGCAGTTACTCCCCGGGCGATCAAGAGACCCAGTACTTC. Translation: CASSYSPGDQETQYF. The genes are TRBV6-5 and TRBJ2-5, with D hard to call. The germline V and J ends were trimmed by 0 bases and 2 bases, with 10 bases remaining between them. This CDR3 is built from 15 residues. From germline, CDR1 is MNHEY and CDR2 SVGAGI.

This clonotype came up many times. The CDR3 loop is CASSLGHLNTGELFF. The CDR3 coding sequence is TGTGCCAGCAGTTTGGGACACCTGAACACCGGGGAGCTGTTTTTT. The chain combines TRBV28 with TRBJ2-2, with D tentatively TRBD1 (6 bases). There are 15 residues in the CDR3. Germline V CDR1 and CDR2: MDHEN, SYDVKM. Trimming left V 3 bases short and J 1 base short, with 9 bases between.

In its sample, this clonotype was seen a few times. At one boundary the junction diverges from the germline segment, which might be a read error. This chain joins TRBV5-1 and TRBJ1-6; D ambiguous. The CDR3 has 15 amino acids. The germline CDR1 and CDR2 sequences are SGHRS and YFSETQ. CDR3 region: CANSLTGRPNSPLHF. CDR3 nucleotide sequence: TGCGCCAACAGCCTCACCGGACGCCCTAATTCACCCCTCCACTTT.

This chain links TRBV7-3 with TRBJ2-3; 7 bases are shared with TRBD2. V was clipped by 5 bases and J by 0 bases; unmatched bases: 14. Germline V gene data show CDR1 as SGHTA and CDR2 as FQGTGA. The CDR3 extends over 18 amino acids. The CDR3 loop is CASSTRTGGLTSTDTQYF. CDR3 bases: TGTGCCAGCAGCACCCGTACGGGAGGACTCACTAGCACAGATACGCAGTATTTT.

This clonotype was recorded at least ten times. The CDR3 coding sequence is TGTGCCAGCAGCTTACGCCAGGGACAGGGAGACATTCAGTACTTC. Its protein product is CASSLRQGQGDIQYF. This sequence joins TRBV7-3 and TRBJ2-4; 9 bases align to TRBD1. Losses at the gene ends were 2 bases for V and 8 bases for J; bases not matched to a gene: 7. In germline, CDR1 is SGHTA, CDR2 FQGTGA. The CDR3 sequence is 15 residues long.

This clonotype was seen just once. A much larger clone differs by one base, so this may be a read error. The V call is TRBV7-3, the J call TRBJ2-3; D is possibly TRBD2 (5 bases). Germline CDR1 SGHTA, CDR2 FQGTGA. Trimming stripped 1 base from V and 2 bases from J, with 13 bases between. The CDR3 is 16 residues long. The DNA of the CDR3 is TGTGCCAGCAGCTTAAGCGGGCCTTCCCACACAGATACGCAGTATTTT. This sequence encodes CASSLSGPSHTDTQYF.

V and J are TRBV4-3 and TRBJ2-1; 8 bases agree with TRBD2. From germline, CDR1 is LGHNA and CDR2 YSLEER. Trimming cost V 3 bases and J 8 bases; bases outside gene matches: 12. This CDR3 has 16 residues. CDR3 sequence reads: CASSQEWWAGGYEQFF. CDR3 coding DNA: TGCGCCAGCAGCCAGGAGTGGTGGGCGGGAGGTTATGAGCAGTTCTTC.

The genes are TRBV12-3 or TRBV12-4 and TRBJ1-4; D remains ambiguous. V was trimmed by 3 bases and J by 8 bases, leaving 7 bases between them. The CDR3 consists of 12 residues. The CDR3 spells CASSFGNEKLFF. DNA for the CDR3: TGTGCCAGCAGTTTCGGCAACGAAAAACTGTTTTTT.

This clonotype turned up a few times. This sequence joins TRBV7-2 and TRBJ2-1; TRBD2 matches at 13 bases. The CDR3 has 15 amino acids. Germline V CDR1 and CDR2: SGHTA, FQGNSA. Trimming took 3 bases from V and 9 from J; bases not matched to a gene: 5. The CDR3 is CASSFRTSGRLEQFF. CDR3 DNA: TGTGCCAGCAGCTTTCGGACTAGCGGGAGACTTGAGCAGTTCTTC.

CDR3 coding DNA: TGCAGTGCCCGTAAGGGAGGGTCCCTCGGCTATGGCTACACCTTC. Its protein is CSARKGGSLGYGYTF. The rearrangement links TRBV20-1 to TRBJ1-2; D call uncertain. Deletions cut 6 bases from V and 4 bases from J, with 21 bases between. Per germline, CDR1 DFQATT and CDR2 SNEGSKA (reference sequence). CDR3 length: 15 amino acids.

The chain employs TRBV14 and TRBJ2-2; 7 bases match TRBD2. The CDR3 length is 15 residues. The V gene's germline CDR1 is SGHDN and CDR2 FVKESK. Unmatched junction bases numbered 6, after V lost 4 bases and J lost 4 bases. The DNA for the CDR3 is TGTGCCAGCAGCCGAGGCGGGAGTGGCACCGGGGAGCTGTTTTTT. As protein: CASSRGGSGTGELFF. The full variable domain, its missing parts supplied by reference TRBV14 and TRBJ2-2, is EAGVTQFPSHSVIEKGQTVTLRCDPISGHDNLYWYRRVMGKEIKFLLHFVKESKQDESGMPNNRFLAERTGGTYSTLKVQPAELEDSGVYFCASSRGGSGTGELFFGEGSRLTVL.

This clonotype was detected only a few times. The chain couples TRBV7-6 to TRBJ2-1, with 16 bases identical to TRBD2. Germline lookup yields CDR1 SGHVS and CDR2 FNYEAQ. CDR3 size: 16 residues. The ends lost 4 bases at V and 7 bases at J; junction bases unmatched: 4. The CDR3 DNA follows: TGTGCCAGCAGCTCTGGGACTAGCGGGAGGGGGAATGAGCAGTTCTTC. Translation: CASSSGTSGRGNEQFF.

This clonotype has a handful of counts. Sequence at one end of the junction differs from germline and may be a read error. J is TRBJ2-1 and V is TRBV5-1, with 11 bases that match TRBD1. Germline CDR1 and CDR2: SGHRS and YFSETQ. The CDR3 length is 15 residues. The CDR3 loop is CASSFKDRGQVEQFF. For the CDR3, the DNA is TGTGCCAGCAGCTTTAAGGACAGGGGGCAGGTTGAGCAGTTCTTC.

A single count supports this clonotype. V and J are TRBV5-6 and TRBJ1-5; TRBD1 agrees at 7 bases. The V gene's germline CDR1 is SGHDT and CDR2 YYEEEE. V lost 2 bases, J lost 9 bases, and 5 bases stayed unmatched. CDR3 length equals 13 residues. The CDR3 region has the DNA TGTGCCAGCAGCTTTGGACAGGAACTGCCCCAGCATTTT. The encoded protein is CASSFGQELPQHF.

Only a few counts were recorded for this clonotype. The DNA for the CDR3 is TGCAGCGTTAGCCCCGGACAGGGAATATCTAGCACAGATACGCAGTATTTT. Amino acid sequence: CSVSPGQGISSTDTQYF. This chain uses TRBV29-1 with TRBJ2-3; TRBD1 aligns across 8 bases. V shed 5 bases, J shed 0 bases, and the junction held 13 bases outside the gene matches. Germline V gene lookup returns CDR1 SQVTM and CDR2 ANQGSEA. This CDR3 comprises 17 residues.

V gene TRBV3-1 combines with J gene TRBJ1-3, with D unresolved. Germline V gene lookup returns CDR1 LGHDT and CDR2 YNNKEL (reference sequence). V dropped 1 base and J dropped 0 bases, with 10 bases sitting between them. The CDR3 contains 16 residues. This CDR3 reads CASSQVLGRSGNTIYF. The CDR3 nucleotides read TGTGCCAGCAGCCAAGTGTTAGGACGCTCTGGAAACACCATATATTTT.

This clonotype was counted ten times or more. The chain joins TRBV5-1 to TRBJ1-1, with a possible D match to TRBD1 (5 bases). The germline gives CDR1 SGHRS, CDR2 YFSETQ. V gave up 4 bases and J gave up 2 bases, with 12 bases separating them. This CDR3 spans 14 amino acids. CDR3 loop: CASSLTQGNTEAFF. In DNA form, the CDR3 reads TGCGCCAGCAGCCTCACCCAGGGTAACACTGAAGCTTTCTTT.

At least ten counts were recorded for this clonotype. The chain uses TRBV3-1 and TRBJ1-1; 11 bases align to TRBD1. This CDR3 has 16 amino acids. The V segment lost 0 bases and the J segment 8 bases; nucleotides outside the gene matches: 8. Germline V gene data show CDR1 as LGHDT and CDR2 as YNNKEL (reference sequence). The CDR3 sequence is CASSQDGGTGGSEAFF. The CDR3 bases are TGTGCCAGCAGCCAAGATGGCGGGACAGGGGGTTCGGAAGCTTTCTTT.

This clonotype has a handful of counts. The genes are TRBV12-3 or TRBV12-4 and TRBJ2-1; D may be TRBD2 (5 bases). The CDR3 loop spans 13 amino acids. Trimming took 2 bases from V and 9 from J, leaving 11 bases between them. CDR3 protein: CASSLRTPAEQFF. CDR3 sequence (DNA): TGTGCCAGCAGTTTAAGGACTCCCGCTGAGCAGTTCTTC.

The chain carries TRBV30 and TRBJ2-7; D is uncertain. The germline V gene has CDR1 GTSNPN and CDR2 SVGIG (reference sequence). Trimming left V 0 bases short and J 1 base short, with 13 bases between. This CDR3 is built from 15 residues. CDR3 sequence (DNA): TGTGCCTGGAGTGTTGTGGACCGGGTATCCTACGAGCAGTACTTC. This gives the protein CAWSVVDRVSYEQYF. Based on the CDR3 plus reference TRBV30 and TRBJ2-7, the full variable domain is SQTIHQWPATLVQPVGSPLSLECTVEGTSNPNLYWYRQAAGRGLQLLFYSVGIGQISSEVPQNLSASRPQDRQFILSSKKLLLSDSGFYLCAWSVVDRVSYEQYFGPGTRLTVT.

This clonotype has just a few counts. In DNA form, the CDR3 reads TGTGCCAGCCGACCGAGAATGGGACCAGTGGAAACAAATGAGCAGTTCTTC. This gives the protein CASRPRMGPVETNEQFF. The chain joins TRBV9 to TRBJ2-1; D may match TRBD1 or TRBD2 (5 bases each). This CDR3 is built from 17 residues. CDR1 SGDLS and CDR2 YYNGEE come from the germline V gene. V lost 7 bases and J 7 bases, leaving 27 bases between the germline ends.

The V call is TRBV4-2, the J call TRBJ2-2; TRBD2 agrees at 7 bases. Unmatched junction bases numbered 7, after V lost 9 bases and J lost 0 bases. Per germline, CDR1 LGHNA and CDR2 YNFKEQ. The length of the CDR3 is 15 residues. CDR3 amino acids: CASRAAGANTGELFF. The CDR3 bases are TGTGCCAGTCGAGCGGCGGGAGCGAACACCGGGGAGCTGTTTTTT.